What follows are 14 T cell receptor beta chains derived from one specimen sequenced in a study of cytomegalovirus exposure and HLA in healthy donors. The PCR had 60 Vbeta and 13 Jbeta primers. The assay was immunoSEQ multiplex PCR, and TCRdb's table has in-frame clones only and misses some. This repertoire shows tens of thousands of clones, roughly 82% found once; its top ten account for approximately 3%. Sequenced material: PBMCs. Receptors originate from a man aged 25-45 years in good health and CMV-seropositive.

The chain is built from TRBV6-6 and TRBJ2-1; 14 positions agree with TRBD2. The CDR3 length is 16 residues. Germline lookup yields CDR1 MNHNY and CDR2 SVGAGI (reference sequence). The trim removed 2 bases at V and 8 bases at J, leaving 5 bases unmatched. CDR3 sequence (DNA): TGTGCCAGCAGTTACGGGACTAGCGGGAGAGTTGATGAGCAGTTCTTC. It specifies CASSYGTSGRVDEQFF.

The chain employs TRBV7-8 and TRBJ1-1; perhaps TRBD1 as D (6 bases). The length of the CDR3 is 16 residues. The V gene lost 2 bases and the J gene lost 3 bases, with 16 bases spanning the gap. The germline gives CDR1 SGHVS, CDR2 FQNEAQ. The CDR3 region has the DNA TGTGCCAGCAGCTTAAGCTTCAGGGGAGCGGACACTGAAGCTTTCTTT. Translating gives CASSLSFRGADTEAFF. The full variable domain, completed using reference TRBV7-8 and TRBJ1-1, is GAGVSQSPRYKVAKRGQDVALRCDPISGHVSLFWYQQALGQGPEFLTYFQNEAQLDKSGLPSDRFFAERPEGSVSTLKIQRTQQEDSAVYLCASSLSFRGADTEAFFGQGTRLTVV.

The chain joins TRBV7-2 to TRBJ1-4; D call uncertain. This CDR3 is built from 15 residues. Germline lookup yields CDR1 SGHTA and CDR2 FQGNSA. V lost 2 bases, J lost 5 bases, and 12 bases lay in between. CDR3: CASSLSYGSNEKLFF. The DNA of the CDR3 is TGTGCCAGCAGCTTAAGTTACGGGTCGAATGAAAAACTGTTTTTT.

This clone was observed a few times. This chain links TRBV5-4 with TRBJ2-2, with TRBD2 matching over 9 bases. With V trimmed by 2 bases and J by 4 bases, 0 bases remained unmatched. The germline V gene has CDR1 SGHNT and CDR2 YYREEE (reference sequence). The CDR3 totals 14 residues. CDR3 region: CASSLLAGTGELFF. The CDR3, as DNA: TGTGCCAGCAGCTTACTAGCGGGCACCGGGGAGCTGTTTTTT.

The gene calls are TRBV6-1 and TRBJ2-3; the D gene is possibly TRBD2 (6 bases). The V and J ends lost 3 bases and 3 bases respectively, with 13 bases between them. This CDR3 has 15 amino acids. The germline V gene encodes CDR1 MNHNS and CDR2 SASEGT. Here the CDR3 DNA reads TGTGCCAGCAGTGAGATCGGGAGCGGGACAGATACGCAGTATTTT. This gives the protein CASSEIGSGTDTQYF.

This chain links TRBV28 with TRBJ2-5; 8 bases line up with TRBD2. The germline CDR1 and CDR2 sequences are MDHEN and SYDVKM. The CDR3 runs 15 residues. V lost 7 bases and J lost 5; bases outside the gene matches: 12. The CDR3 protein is CASNIQAGVPETQYF. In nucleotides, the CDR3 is TGTGCCAGCAACATTCAAGCGGGAGTCCCTGAGACCCAGTACTTC.

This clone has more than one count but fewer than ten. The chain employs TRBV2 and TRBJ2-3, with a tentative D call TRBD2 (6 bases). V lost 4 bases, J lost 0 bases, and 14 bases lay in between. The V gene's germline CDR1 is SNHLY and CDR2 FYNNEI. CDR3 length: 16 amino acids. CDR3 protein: CASSGLARTSTDTQYF. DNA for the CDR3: TGTGCCAGCAGTGGGCTAGCGCGTACTAGCACAGATACGCAGTATTTT.

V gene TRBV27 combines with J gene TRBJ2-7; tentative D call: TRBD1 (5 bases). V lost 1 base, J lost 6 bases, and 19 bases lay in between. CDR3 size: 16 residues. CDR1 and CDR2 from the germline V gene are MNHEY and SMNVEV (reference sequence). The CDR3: CASSLWGDIKDAEQYF. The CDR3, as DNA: TGTGCCAGCAGTTTATGGGGCGACATCAAGGACGCCGAGCAGTACTTC.

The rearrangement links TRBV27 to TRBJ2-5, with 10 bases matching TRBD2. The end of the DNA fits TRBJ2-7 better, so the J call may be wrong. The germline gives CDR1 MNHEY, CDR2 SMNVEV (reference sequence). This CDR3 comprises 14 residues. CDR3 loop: CASSLLSGRYEQYF. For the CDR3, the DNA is TGTGCCAGCAGTCTGCTTAGCGGGAGGTACGAGCAGTACTTC.

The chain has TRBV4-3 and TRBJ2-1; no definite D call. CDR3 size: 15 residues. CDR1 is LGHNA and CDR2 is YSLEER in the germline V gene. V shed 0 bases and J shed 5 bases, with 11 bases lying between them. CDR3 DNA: TGCGCCAGCAGCCAAGAACTGGGCAGCAACAATGAGCAGTTCTTC. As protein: CASSQELGSNNEQFF.

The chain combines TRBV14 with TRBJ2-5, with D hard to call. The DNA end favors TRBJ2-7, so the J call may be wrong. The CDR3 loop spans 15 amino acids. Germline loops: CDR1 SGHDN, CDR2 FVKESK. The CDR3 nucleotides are TGTGCCAGCAGCCAAGATAGGAGCTATACCTACGAGCAGTACTTC. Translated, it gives CASSQDRSYTYEQYF.

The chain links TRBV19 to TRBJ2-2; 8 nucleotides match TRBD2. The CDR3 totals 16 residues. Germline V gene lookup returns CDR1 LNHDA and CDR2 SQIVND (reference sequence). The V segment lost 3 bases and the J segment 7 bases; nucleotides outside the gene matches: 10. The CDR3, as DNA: TGTGCCAGTAGTATTCTCGGGAGGGCCGAGTTCGGGGAGCTGTTTTTT. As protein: CASSILGRAEFGELFF.

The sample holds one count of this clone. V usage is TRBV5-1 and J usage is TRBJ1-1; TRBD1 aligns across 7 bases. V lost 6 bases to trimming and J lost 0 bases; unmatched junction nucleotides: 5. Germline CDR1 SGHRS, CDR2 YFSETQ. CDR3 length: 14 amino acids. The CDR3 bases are TGCGCCAGCACGTGGGACAGCATGAACACTGAAGCTTTCTTT. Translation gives CASTWDSMNTEAFF.

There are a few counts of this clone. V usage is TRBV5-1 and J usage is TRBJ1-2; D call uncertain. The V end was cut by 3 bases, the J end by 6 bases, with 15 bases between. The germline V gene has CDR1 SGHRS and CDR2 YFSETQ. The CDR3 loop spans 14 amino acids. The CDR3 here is CASSSAGRVDGYTF. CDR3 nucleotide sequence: TGCGCCAGCAGCTCGGCGGGGAGGGTGGATGGCTACACCTTC.